This T cell receptor beta chain was recovered during a study of response to subunit inactivated influenza vaccine. Findings and caveats of the study: After each seasonal influenza vaccination, few new T cells are recruited, the authors suggested.

TCRdb recomputed calls from the RT-PCR reads with MiXCR, one row per CDR3 protein. The repertoire holds approximately 530,000 distinct CDR3 sequences, with approximately 7.2% as singletons. Notes on this clonotype: Its matching antigen is unknown.

In germline, CDR1 is MNHEY, CDR2 SVGAGI. With 2 bases clipped from V and 6 bases from J, the junction kept 3 bases outside the gene matches. The CDR3 totals 13 residues. The sample was PBMCs from blood, taken about 23 months after vaccination. V is TRBV6-5 and J is TRBJ1-2, with TRBD1 identical over 7 bases. The sequence came from a man aged 50 to 69 who received an inactivated influenza vaccine. The CDR3 nucleotides read TGTGCCAGCAGTTACAGGGGGCTGAATGGCTACACCTTC. It yields the protein CASSYRGLNGYTF.